One and the same sample provided the 18 T cell receptor beta chains below, sequenced in a study of neoadjuvant anti-PD-1 for oral cavity cancer. As to time point: after neoadjuvant nivolumab, at surgical resection. The table came from immunoSEQ multiplex PCR; TCRdb's copy has only in-frame clones and leaves some out. In the table there are over 25,000 clones, about 80% of which are singletons. The material sequenced was PBMCs, taken after nivolumab (anti-PD-1) treatment. The receptors were gathered from a person aged 40 to 85 with oral cavity squamous cell carcinoma.

The gene calls are TRBV7-9 and TRBJ1-4; tentative D call: TRBD1 (5 bases). Trimming took off 7 bases at V and 0 bases at J, with 12 bases between the two ends. CDR1 and CDR2 from the germline V gene are SEHNR and FQNEAQ (reference sequence). CDR3 length: 15 residues. CDR3 sequence (DNA): TGTGCCAGCAACTCTCAGGGTGCAACTAATGAAAAACTGTTTTTT. Translation gives CASNSQGATNEKLFF.

The chain uses TRBV5-4 and TRBJ1-2; TRBD1 might be the D (5 bases). This CDR3 is 13 amino acids long. Looked up from germline, CDR1 is SGHNT and CDR2 is YYREEE (reference sequence). V was pared by 4 bases and J by 2 bases, with 9 bases between. CDR3 residues: CASSPPGNYGYTF. DNA for the CDR3: TGTGCCAGCAGCCCTCCAGGGAACTATGGCTACACCTTC.

J is TRBJ1-2 and V is TRBV5-4; TRBD1 agrees at 12 bases. Germline trimming cut 2 bases from V and 5 bases from J; bases unmatched to any gene: 4. Germline V CDR1 and CDR2: SGHNT, YYREEE (reference sequence). This CDR3 has 15 residues. In nucleotides, the CDR3 is TGTGCCAGCAGCTTCCGGGACAGGGGGCTTTATGGCTACACCTTC. Residues: CASSFRDRGLYGYTF.

The chain has TRBV7-3 and TRBJ2-3; D not certain. Germline V gene sequence: CDR1 SGHTA, CDR2 FQGTGA. The CDR3 is 15 residues long. V lost 1 base and J lost 1, with 9 bases in between. CDR3: CASSLNGGRTDTQYF. In nucleotides, the CDR3 is TGTGCCAGCAGCTTAAATGGCGGCCGCACAGATACGCAGTATTTT. Using reference TRBV7-3 and TRBJ2-3 for the parts outside the CDR3, the full variable domain is GAGVSQTPSNKVTEKGKYVELRCDPISGHTALYWYRQSLGQGPEFLIYFQGTGAADDSGLPNDRFFAVRPEGSVSTLKIQRTERGDSAVYLCASSLNGGRTDTQYFGPGTRLTVL.

V is TRBV5-1 and J is TRBJ2-7; 8 bases align to TRBD2. Unmatched junction bases numbered 5, after V lost 4 bases and J lost 2 bases. CDR3 length: 14 amino acids. The V gene's germline CDR1 is SGHRS and CDR2 YFSETQ. This chain's CDR3 is CASSHSGVPYEQYF. CDR3 sequence (DNA): TGCGCCAGCAGCCATAGCGGGGTCCCCTACGAGCAGTACTTC. Supplemented by reference TRBV5-1 and TRBJ2-7, the full variable domain reads KAGVTQTPRYLIKTRGQQVTLSCSPISGHRSVSWYQQTPGQGLQFLFEYFSETQRNKGNFPGRFSGRQFSNSRSEMNVSTLELGDSALYLCASSHSGVPYEQYFGPGTRLTVT.

V usage is TRBV14 and J usage is TRBJ2-3, with D uncertain. The CDR3 has 15 amino acids. Germline assignment: CDR1 SGHDN and CDR2 FVKESK. V was trimmed by 4 bases and J by 2 bases, leaving 13 bases between them. Written as DNA, the CDR3 is TGTGCCAGCAGCCTAAGGGCCTTAGACACAGATACGCAGTATTTT. It translates to CASSLRALDTDTQYF.

The J gene is TRBJ1-2, the V gene TRBV28; TRBD1 agrees at 8 bases. The CDR3 is made up of 14 amino acids. V lost 3 bases and J lost 4; bases outside the gene matches: 4. Germline V gene data show CDR1 as MDHEN and CDR2 as SYDVKM. Here the CDR3 DNA reads TGTGCCAGCAGTTTGCCGGACAGGGTCTATGGCTACACCTTC. Translating it yields CASSLPDRVYGYTF.

The rearrangement uses TRBV6-6 and TRBJ1-1; the D is unclear. V gave up 2 bases and J gave up 6 bases, with 4 bases separating them. Germline V CDR1 and CDR2: MNHNY, SVGAGI (reference sequence). This CDR3 has 11 amino acids. The CDR3 DNA is TGTGCCAGCAGTTACGGTGCTGAAGCTTTCTTT. Its translation: CASSYGAEAFF.

V is TRBV29-1 and J is TRBJ2-3; D possibly corresponds to TRBD1 (6 bases). From germline, CDR1 is SQVTM and CDR2 ANQGSEA. Between the trimmed V and J ends, which lost 6 bases and 6 bases, there was a span of 16 bases. This CDR3 spans 13 amino acids. The CDR3 here is CSVTTGGGDTQYF. CDR3 bases: TGCAGCGTGACGACTGGGGGCGGGGATACGCAGTATTTT.

V and J are TRBV21-1 and TRBJ2-2; the D call TRBD2 from the table was never checked on the DNA. TRBV21-1 is an annotated pseudogene. This CDR3 contains 18 residues. This CDR3 is CASSKRGTSGGDTGELFF. The CDR3 bases are TGTGCCAGCAGCAAACGGGGGACTAGCGGGGGAGATACCGGGGAGCTGTTTTTT.

This clone occurred a few times. In the same sample, other DNA sequences code for this CDR3. This chain links TRBV4-3 with TRBJ1-1, with 9 bases matching TRBD1. The CDR3 loop spans 14 amino acids. Per germline, CDR1 LGHNA and CDR2 YSLEER. Unmatched junction bases numbered 3, after V lost 3 bases and J lost 4 bases. CDR3: CASSQDRGGTEAFF. DNA of the CDR3: TGCGCCAGCAGCCAGGACAGGGGTGGCACTGAAGCTTTCTTT.

J is TRBJ1-4 and V is TRBV18, with D tentatively TRBD1 (6 bases). The CDR3 totals 17 residues. Germline V gene data show CDR1 as KGHSH and CDR2 as LQKENI. The V end was cut by 1 base, the J end by 8 bases, with 20 bases between. The CDR3, as DNA: TGTGCCAGCTCACCACGCTCGGCGAACAGGGTCGAAGAAAAACTGTTTTTT. Protein: CASSPRSANRVEEKLFF.

This chain joins TRBV11-2 and TRBJ2-7; the match to TRBD2 covers 10 bases. Germline loops: CDR1 SGHAT, CDR2 FQNNGV. Trimming cost V 8 bases and J 4 bases; bases outside gene matches: 5. This CDR3 is built from 13 residues. DNA of the CDR3: TGTGCCAGCCTGAGCGGGGGGGCGTACGAGCAGTACTTC. This gives the protein CASLSGGAYEQYF.

V gene TRBV10-1 combines with J gene TRBJ2-2, with D possibly called TRBD1 or TRBD2 (6 bases each). The CDR3 totals 14 residues. Trimming cost V 8 bases and J 0 bases, with 10 bases left between them. Per the germline V gene, CDR1 is WNHNN and CDR2 is SYGVQD (reference sequence). The CDR3 spells CASGRTANTGELFF. The CDR3 nucleotides are TGCGCCAGCGGGAGGACAGCGAACACCGGGGAGCTGTTTTTT.

This rearrangement joins TRBV4-2 to TRBJ2-7, with D unresolved. This CDR3 has 14 residues. Germline CDR1 LGHNA, CDR2 YNFKEQ. Between the trimmed V and J ends, which lost 0 bases and 2 bases, there was a span of 8 bases. CDR3 nucleotide sequence: TGTGCCAGCAGCCAAGATCCACTTACCTACGAGCAGTACTTC. It codes for CASSQDPLTYEQYF.

This sequence joins TRBV20-1 and TRBJ1-1; the D gene is possibly TRBD1 (5 bases). The CDR3 covers 10 residues. Germline V gene data show CDR1 as DFQATT and CDR2 as SNEGSKA (reference sequence). In nucleotides, the CDR3 is TGCAGGCCTGGGGGTTTTGGAGCTTTCTTT. Residues: CRPGGFGAFF.

The CDR3 spells CASSLDGDYGYTF. The CDR3 bases are TGTGCCAGCAGCTTGGACGGAGACTATGGCTACACCTTC. The V call is TRBV9, the J call TRBJ1-2; D is unclear. V lost 4 bases and J lost 3, with 10 bases in between. CDR1 and CDR2 from the germline V gene are SGDLS and YYNGEE. The CDR3 covers 13 residues. The complete variable domain, with remaining parts taken from reference TRBV9 and TRBJ1-2, reads DSGVTQTPKHLITATGQRVTLRCSPRSGDLSVYWYQQSLDQGLQFLIQYYNGEERAKGNILERFSAQQFPDLHSELNLSSLELGDSALYFCASSLDGDYGYTFGSGTRLTVV.

V and J are TRBV27 and TRBJ2-7; either TRBD1 or TRBD2 may supply D (7 bases each). The CDR3 loop spans 14 amino acids. Germline V gene data show CDR1 as MNHEY and CDR2 as SMNVEV (reference sequence). Trimming shortened V by 3 bases and J by 5 bases, and 14 bases separated the two germline ends. In DNA, the CDR3 is TGTGCCAGCAGTTTCCAGGGGGGGAGGAACGAGCAGTACTTC. Residues: CASSFQGGRNEQYF.